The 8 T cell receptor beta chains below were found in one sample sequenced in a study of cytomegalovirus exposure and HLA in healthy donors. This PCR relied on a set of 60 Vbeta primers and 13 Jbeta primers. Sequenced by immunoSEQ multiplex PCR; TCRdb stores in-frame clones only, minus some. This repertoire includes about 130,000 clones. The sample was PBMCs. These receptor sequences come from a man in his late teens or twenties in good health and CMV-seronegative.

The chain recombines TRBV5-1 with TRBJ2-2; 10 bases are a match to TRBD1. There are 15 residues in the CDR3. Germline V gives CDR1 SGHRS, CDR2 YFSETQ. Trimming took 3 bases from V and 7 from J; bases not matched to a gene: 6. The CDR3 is CASSSGTGDYGELFF. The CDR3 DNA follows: TGCGCCAGCAGCTCCGGGACAGGGGATTACGGGGAGCTGTTTTTT.

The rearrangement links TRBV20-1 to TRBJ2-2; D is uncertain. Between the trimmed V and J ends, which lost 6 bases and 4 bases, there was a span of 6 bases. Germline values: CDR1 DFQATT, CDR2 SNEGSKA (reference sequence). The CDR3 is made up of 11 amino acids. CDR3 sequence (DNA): TGCAGTGCGAGCCTCACCGGGGAGCTGTTTTTT. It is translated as CSASLTGELFF.

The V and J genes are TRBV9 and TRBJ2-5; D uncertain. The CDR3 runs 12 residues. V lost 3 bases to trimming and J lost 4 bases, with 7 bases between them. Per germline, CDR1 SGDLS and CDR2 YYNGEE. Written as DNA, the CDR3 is TGTGCCAGCAGCGGGAGTGGAGAGACCCAGTACTTC. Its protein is CASSGSGETQYF.

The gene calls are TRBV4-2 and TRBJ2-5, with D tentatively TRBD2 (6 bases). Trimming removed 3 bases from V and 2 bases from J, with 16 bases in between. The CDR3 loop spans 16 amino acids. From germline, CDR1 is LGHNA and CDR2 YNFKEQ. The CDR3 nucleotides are TGTGCCAGCAGCCAGAAGGGACTCTGGGGACAAGAGACCCAGTACTTC. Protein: CASSQKGLWGQETQYF.

The CDR3 nucleotides read TGTGCCTGGACCCGGAGTGCCTCCTACGAGCAGTACTTC. This gives the protein CAWTRSASYEQYF. The chain carries TRBV30 and TRBJ2-7; D is uncertain. Trimming stripped 4 bases from V and 0 bases from J, with 10 bases between. The CDR3 is made up of 13 amino acids. In germline, CDR1 is GTSNPN, CDR2 SVGIG (reference sequence).

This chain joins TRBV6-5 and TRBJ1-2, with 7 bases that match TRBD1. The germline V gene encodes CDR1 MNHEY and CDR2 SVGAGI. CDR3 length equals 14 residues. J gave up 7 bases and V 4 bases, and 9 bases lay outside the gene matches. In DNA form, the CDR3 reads TGTGCCAGCAGTTTCCTACAGGGGCAGGGTGGCTACACCTTC. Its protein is CASSFLQGQGGYTF.

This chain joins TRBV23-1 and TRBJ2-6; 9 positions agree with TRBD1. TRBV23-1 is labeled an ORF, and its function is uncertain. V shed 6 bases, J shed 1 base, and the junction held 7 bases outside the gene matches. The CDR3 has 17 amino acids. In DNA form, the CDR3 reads TGCGCCAGCAGGGGGGACAGGGTTGATTCTGGGGCCAACGTCCTGACTTTC. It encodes CASRGDRVDSGANVLTF.

The CDR3 sequence: CASSVGGDSSYEQYF. The DNA of the CDR3 is TGTGCCAGCAGCGTAGGAGGGGACAGCTCCTACGAGCAGTACTTC. This rearrangement joins TRBV9 to TRBJ2-7, with 7 nucleotides matching TRBD1. CDR1 and CDR2 from the germline V gene are SGDLS and YYNGEE. This CDR3 has 15 residues. The J segment lost 0 bases and the V segment lost 0 bases, leaving 3 bases of the junction unmatched.